This passage covers 2 T cell receptor beta chains from one sample sequenced in a study of PD-1 blockade in mismatch repair-deficient tumors (dated 2017 in TCRdb). Receptor libraries were prepared by the immunoSEQ multiplex PCR assay. TCRdb mirrors the immuneACCESS table, restricted to in-frame sequences. Some clones are absent from its copies; in checked studies, under half trace to an unresolved V gene, and the reason for the others is unknown. The sample profile shows 100,000 to 150,000 clones; approximately 91% of them were found once. The ten largest account for roughly 10% of the sample. The sample here was peripheral blood, taken just over 70 weeks after starting pembrolizumab. The receptors originated from an adult with mismatch repair-deficient cancer.

The V and J genes are TRBV6-8 and TRBJ2-5; D call uncertain. Germline values: CDR1 MNHGY, CDR2 SAAAGT. Trimming pared 2 bases from V and 5 bases from J, leaving 12 bases between. The length of the CDR3 is 14 residues. CDR3 DNA sequence: TGTGCCAGCAGTTACAATGGCTCGAGGGAGACCCAGTACTTC. The encoded protein is CASSYNGSRETQYF.

The J gene is TRBJ2-7, the V gene TRBV19; D is possibly TRBD2 (7 bases). The germline V gene has CDR1 LNHDA and CDR2 SQIVND (reference sequence). The V end lost 8 bases, the J end lost 2 bases, and 28 bases lay between the germline ends. The CDR3 is 18 amino acids. CDR3 DNA sequence: TGTGCCAGTGCATCAAGGGGGGAGGGCCGTCACCGCACCTACGAGCAGTACTTC. It codes for CASASRGEGRHRTYEQYF.